Each of the 7 T cell receptor beta chains below was sequenced from the same sample in a study of T cell repertoires in aging, cancer and after chemotherapy. Peripheral blood genomic DNA, not sorted cells or RNA, was the template. Rearranged V-D-J TRB sequences were amplified with a mixed TRB-A/B primer pool. TCRdb reprocessed the multiplex PCR reads via MiXCR and lists one record per CDR3 protein. The data show around 3,000 distinct CDR3 sequences, 20% to 30% seen once. Sequencing was done on a sample of blood. Receptors originate from a human donor with a solid tumor.

This clonotype turned up a few times. V and J are TRBV6-2 or TRBV6-3 and TRBJ2-5; 7 bases are a match to TRBD1. The V segment lost 5 bases and the J segment 4 bases; nucleotides outside the gene matches: 10. The CDR3 contains 15 residues. The germline V gene has CDR1 MNHEY and CDR2 SVGEGT. Here the CDR3 reads CASSVTTGPPETQYF. The DNA for the CDR3 is TGTGCCAGCAGTGTCACGACAGGGCCCCCAGAGACCCAGTACTTC.

The chain uses TRBV27 and TRBJ1-1; D not resolved. V gave up 10 bases and J gave up 4 bases, with 25 bases separating them. Germline V gene sequence: CDR1 MNHEY, CDR2 SMNVEV (reference sequence). CDR3 length equals 16 residues. The CDR3 here is CATHVARRDRVTEAFF. The CDR3 region has the DNA TGTGCCACTCACGTCGCTAGAAGGGATAGGGTCACTGAAGCTTTCTTT.

This clonotype has more than one count but fewer than ten. The chain links TRBV19 to TRBJ1-4; D not certain. V was clipped by 3 bases and J by 2 bases, with 7 bases between them. This CDR3 is 14 amino acids long. CDR1 and CDR2 from the germline V gene are LNHDA and SQIVND (reference sequence). CDR3 region: CASSITQTNEKLFF. The CDR3 region has the DNA TGTGCCAGTAGTATTACACAGACTAATGAAAAACTGTTTTTT.

By share, this clonotype counts as medium-sized. This rearrangement joins TRBV27 to TRBJ1-2; D is possibly TRBD1 (6 bases). The CDR3 spans 14 residues. CDR1 is MNHEY, CDR2 SMNVEV, per germline (reference sequence). The V end was cut by 5 bases, the J end by 7 bases, with 17 bases between. CDR3 bases: TGTGCCAGCAGTCCTCACCAACAGGGAAGTGGCTACACCTTC. It is translated as CASSPHQQGSGYTF.

This clonotype is termed medium-sized. This chain joins TRBV6-5 and TRBJ1-2; D unresolved. Germline CDR1 MNHEY, CDR2 SVGAGI. V lost 6 bases and J 5 bases, leaving 19 bases between the germline ends. CDR3 length equals 15 residues. The DNA for the CDR3 is TGTGCCAGCAGGGCCAGACACGGCGGGATTTATGGCTACACCTTC. As protein: CASRARHGGIYGYTF.

This clonotype was seen once. The chain joins TRBV19 to TRBJ2-1, with 8 bases identical to TRBD2. V gave up 6 bases and J gave up 6 bases; unmatched junction bases: 7. The CDR3 sequence is 14 residues long. Germline assignment: CDR1 LNHDA and CDR2 SQIVND (reference sequence). CDR3: CASSPGLARNEQFF. CDR3 DNA sequence: TGTGCCAGTAGCCCTGGACTAGCCCGCAATGAGCAGTTCTTC.

In this sample, this clonotype turned up a few times. The chain recombines TRBV7-9 with TRBJ1-1; 7 bases align to TRBD1. The CDR3 spans 15 residues. CDR1 is SEHNR, CDR2 FQNEAQ, per germline (reference sequence). J gave up 0 bases and V 3 bases, and 4 bases lay outside the gene matches. The CDR3 protein is CASSLFDRVNTEAFF. DNA of the CDR3: TGTGCCAGCAGCTTGTTTGACAGGGTGAACACTGAAGCTTTCTTT.